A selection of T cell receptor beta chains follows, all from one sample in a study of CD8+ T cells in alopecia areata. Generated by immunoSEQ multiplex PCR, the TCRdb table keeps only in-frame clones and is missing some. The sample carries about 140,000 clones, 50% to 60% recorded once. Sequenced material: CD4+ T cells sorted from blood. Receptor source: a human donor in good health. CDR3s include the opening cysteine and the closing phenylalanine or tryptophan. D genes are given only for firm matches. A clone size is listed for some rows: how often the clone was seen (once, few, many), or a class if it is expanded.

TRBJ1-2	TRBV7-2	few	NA	CASSLGSGTPAGYTF	TGTGCCAGCAGCTTAGGATCGGGGACACCGGCTGGCTACACCTTC
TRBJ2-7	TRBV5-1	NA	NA	CASSSGRPLYEQYF	TGCGCCAGCAGCTCGGGACGGCCACTTTACGAGCAGTACTTC
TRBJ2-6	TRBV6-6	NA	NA	CASRTGTGANVLTF	TGTGCCAGCAGGACAGGAACTGGGGCCAACGTCCTGACTTTC
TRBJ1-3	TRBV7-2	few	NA	CASSLARGAGNTIYF	TGTGCCAGCAGCTTAGCACGGGGGGCTGGAAACACCATATATTTT
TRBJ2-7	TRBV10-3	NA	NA	CAISEFTSSYEQYF	TGTGCCATCAGTGAGTTCACATCTTCCTACGAGCAGTACTTC
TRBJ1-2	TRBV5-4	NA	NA	CASRLGGNYGYTF	TGTGCCAGCAGGTTGGGGGGTAACTATGGCTACACCTTC
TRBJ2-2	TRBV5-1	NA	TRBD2	CASSSRTGTRNIGELFF	TGCGCCAGCAGCTCCAGAACCGGGACTAGAAACATCGGGGAGCTGTTTTTT
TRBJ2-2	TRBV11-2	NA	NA	CASSLRPGELFF	TGTGCCAGCAGCTTAAGACCCGGGGAGCTGTTTTTT
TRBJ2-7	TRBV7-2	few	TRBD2	CASSLHLSSGGAYEQYF	TGTGCCAGCAGCTTACACTTATCTAGCGGCGGGGCCTACGAGCAGTACTTC
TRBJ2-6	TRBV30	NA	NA	CAWSVQSGANVLTF	TGTGCCTGGAGTGTACAGAGTGGGGCCAACGTCCTGACTTTC